This entry lists 6 T cell receptor beta chains sequenced from one sample in a study of T-cell memory formation after mild COVID-19. TCRdb processed the 5' RACE reads anew with MiXCR; each CDR3 protein has one entry. The table records hundreds of thousands of distinct CDR3 sequences, about a quarter of them present only once. Material for sequencing was PBMCs or a T cell subset sorted from them (not recorded which). Receptor source: an adult woman who had mild COVID-19 (a few samples of this study predate the infection). Cell type and time point are not known.

This clonotype was observed at least ten times. This chain uses TRBV7-2 with TRBJ2-2; D may be TRBD1 (5 bases). Trimming took off 7 bases at V and 9 bases at J, with 9 bases between the two ends. Germline V gene data show CDR1 as SGHTA and CDR2 as FQGNSA. CDR3 length: 11 residues. CDR3 DNA: TGTGCCAGCACCCTGGGGCGGGAGCTGTTTTTT. Translated: CASTLGRELFF.

The sample holds many counts of this clonotype. The gene calls are TRBV7-8 and TRBJ2-3, with TRBD1 matching over 11 bases. The germline V gene has CDR1 SGHVS and CDR2 FQNEAQ. V was pared by 4 bases and J by 3 bases, with 3 bases of the junction left unmatched. This CDR3 is 15 amino acids long. CDR3 protein: CASSWDRGSTDTQYF. The CDR3 DNA is TGTGCCAGCAGCTGGGACAGGGGGTCGACAGATACGCAGTATTTT. Using reference TRBV7-8 and TRBJ2-3 for the parts outside the CDR3, the full variable domain is GAGVSQSPRYKVAKRGQDVALRCDPISGHVSLFWYQQALGQGPEFLTYFQNEAQLDKSGLPSDRFFAERPEGSVSTLKIQRTQQEDSAVYLCASSWDRGSTDTQYFGPGTRLTVL.

The chain employs TRBV29-1 and TRBJ2-4; the D gene is possibly TRBD2 (6 bases). This CDR3 comprises 13 residues. Germline CDR1 SQVTM, CDR2 ANQGSEA. With 7 bases removed from V and 8 bases from J, the gap between germline ends came to 18 bases. CDR3: CSAGSGRGDIQYF. Here the CDR3 DNA reads TGCAGCGCCGGATCAGGGCGGGGAGACATTCAGTACTTC. Complete variable domain (other parts from reference TRBV29-1 and TRBJ2-4): SAVISQKPSRDICQRGTSLTIQCQVDSQVTMMFWYRQQPGQSLTLIATANQGSEATYESGFVIDKFPISRPNLTFSTLTVSNMSPEDSSIYLCSAGSGRGDIQYFGAGTRLSVL.

This clonotype was picked up a small number of times. This chain links TRBV20-1 with TRBJ1-5; D might be TRBD1 (5 bases). The germline V gene encodes CDR1 DFQATT and CDR2 SNEGSKA (reference sequence). V was clipped by 5 bases and J by 3 bases, with 17 bases between them. The CDR3 has 15 residues. The CDR3 region has the DNA TGCAGTGCTCCTAAACCCGGGGCAGACAATCAGCCCCAGCATTTT. It codes for CSAPKPGADNQPQHF.

The V gene is TRBV24-1, the J gene TRBJ2-7; 9 nucleotides match TRBD1. There are 16 residues in the CDR3. The junction had 5 bases not matched to a gene; V was cut back by 3 bases and J by 0 bases. Germline V gene lookup returns CDR1 KGHDR and CDR2 SFDVKD. CDR3 sequence reads: CATSDAGTGSSYEQYF. CDR3 nucleotides: TGTGCCACCAGTGATGCTGGGACAGGGAGCTCCTACGAGCAGTACTTC.

This clonotype was observed a handful of times. DNA of the CDR3: TGTGCCGTAGCGACAGGGGAAGCTTTCTTT. It encodes CAVATGEAFF. The chain joins TRBV10-3 to TRBJ1-1; TRBD1 agrees at 7 bases. J gave up 8 bases and V 11 bases, and 5 bases lay outside the gene matches. The CDR3 has 10 amino acids. Germline CDR1 reads ENHRY; CDR2 reads SYGVKD.